Below, 10 T cell receptor beta chains from the same sample are listed, as sequenced in a study of identical twins. TCRdb passed the 5' RACE reads through MiXCR, listing each CDR3 protein once. The repertoire holds 450,000 or so distinct CDR3 sequences, with approximately 24% as singletons. These same data were also listed under a study on T cells expressing NK-cell markers.

Source material: CD4+ T cells sorted from blood. These TCRs come from a woman aged 18-29 years in good health.

The chain uses TRBV7-9 and TRBJ2-5; perhaps TRBD2 as D (6 bases). Germline V gene lookup returns CDR1 SEHNR and CDR2 FQNEAQ (reference sequence). This CDR3 is built from 14 residues. Between the trimmed V and J ends, which lost 1 base and 5 bases, there was a span of 11 bases. DNA of the CDR3: TGTGCCAGCAGCTTAGGCGGGGTCTGGGAGACCCAGTACTTC. Its translation is CASSLGGVWETQYF.

V usage is TRBV6-1 and J usage is TRBJ2-3; 12 nucleotides agree with TRBD2. Germline CDR1 MNHNS, CDR2 SASEGT. V shed 7 bases and J 4 bases; nucleotides not matched to a gene: 15. This CDR3 has 18 residues. CDR3 sequence: CASNPPPGTSGLADTQYF. The CDR3 bases are TGTGCCAGCAATCCCCCCCCCGGGACTAGCGGGTTGGCAGATACGCAGTATTTT.

This clonotype was seen only a few times. This chain connects TRBV7-6 to TRBJ2-7, with 7 bases matching TRBD1. The length of the CDR3 is 16 residues. V lost 4 bases and J lost 0; bases outside the gene matches: 9. In germline, CDR1 is SGHVS, CDR2 FNYEAQ. The CDR3 protein is CASSSGVGQASYEQYF. The DNA of the CDR3 is TGTGCCAGCAGCTCGGGTGTTGGACAGGCCTCCTACGAGCAGTACTTC.

The chain recombines TRBV12-3 or TRBV12-4 with TRBJ1-6; D perhaps matches TRBD1 (6 bases). This CDR3 has 14 residues. V was pared by 4 bases and J by 8 bases, with 12 bases between. CDR3 nucleotides: TGTGCCAGCAGTTCCCTGGGGACACATTCACCCCTCCACTTT. Its protein product is CASSSLGTHSPLHF.

The V gene is TRBV5-1, the J gene TRBJ2-3, with D hard to call. Trimming pared 4 bases from V and 2 bases from J, leaving 11 bases between. The germline V gene encodes CDR1 SGHRS and CDR2 YFSETQ. The CDR3 sequence is 14 residues long. CDR3 DNA sequence: TGCGCCAGCAGCCTCCCTCAAGACACAGATACGCAGTATTTT. Translating it yields CASSLPQDTDTQYF.

There are a few counts of this clonotype. The chain joins TRBV2 to TRBJ2-7, with TRBD2 matching 11 bases. V lost 7 bases, J lost 1 base, and 6 bases stayed unmatched. There are 15 residues in the CDR3. Germline CDR1 is SNHLY and CDR2 is FYNNEI. The CDR3 sequence is CASIRLAGGSYEQYF. The CDR3 nucleotides are TGTGCCAGCATCCGGCTAGCGGGAGGATCCTACGAGCAGTACTTC.

Written as DNA, the CDR3 is TGCAGTGCGACTAGCCATTCCTACGAGCAGTACTTC. This encodes CSATSHSYEQYF. The chain couples TRBV20-1 to TRBJ2-7; 7 bases agree with TRBD2. The CDR3 contains 12 residues. From germline, CDR1 is DFQATT and CDR2 SNEGSKA (reference sequence). Trimming at V came to 6 bases and at J to 1 base, leaving 3 bases not matched to a gene.

In this sample, this clonotype turned up many times. The chain is built from TRBV9 and TRBJ1-2, with D possibly being TRBD1 (6 bases). Germline V gene sequence: CDR1 SGDLS, CDR2 YYNGEE. V gave up 0 bases and J gave up 4 bases, with 7 bases separating them. This CDR3 has 13 residues. The CDR3 sequence is CASSVGQAYGYTF. The CDR3 DNA follows: TGTGCCAGCAGCGTAGGACAGGCCTATGGCTACACCTTC.

The genes are TRBV5-4 and TRBJ2-2; 9 positions match TRBD2. The germline CDR1 and CDR2 sequences are SGHNT and YYREEE (reference sequence). The V and J ends lost 1 base and 5 bases, in that order; junction bases with no gene match: 6. The CDR3 loop spans 16 amino acids. The chain's CDR3 is CASSLFPAGGTGELFF. The CDR3 DNA follows: TGTGCCAGCAGCTTGTTCCCAGCGGGGGGTACCGGGGAGCTGTTTTTT.

In this sample, this clonotype turned up a few times. V gene TRBV5-3 combines with J gene TRBJ2-3; 9 bases are shared with TRBD1. TRBV5-3 is flagged as an ORF with uncertain function. V lost 9 bases, J lost 7 bases, and 21 bases stayed unmatched. This CDR3 spans 17 amino acids. CDR3 in amino acids: CATSPPPRDRDVNTQYF. The CDR3, as DNA: TGTGCCACCTCCCCCCCTCCAAGGGACAGGGATGTTAATACGCAGTATTTT.